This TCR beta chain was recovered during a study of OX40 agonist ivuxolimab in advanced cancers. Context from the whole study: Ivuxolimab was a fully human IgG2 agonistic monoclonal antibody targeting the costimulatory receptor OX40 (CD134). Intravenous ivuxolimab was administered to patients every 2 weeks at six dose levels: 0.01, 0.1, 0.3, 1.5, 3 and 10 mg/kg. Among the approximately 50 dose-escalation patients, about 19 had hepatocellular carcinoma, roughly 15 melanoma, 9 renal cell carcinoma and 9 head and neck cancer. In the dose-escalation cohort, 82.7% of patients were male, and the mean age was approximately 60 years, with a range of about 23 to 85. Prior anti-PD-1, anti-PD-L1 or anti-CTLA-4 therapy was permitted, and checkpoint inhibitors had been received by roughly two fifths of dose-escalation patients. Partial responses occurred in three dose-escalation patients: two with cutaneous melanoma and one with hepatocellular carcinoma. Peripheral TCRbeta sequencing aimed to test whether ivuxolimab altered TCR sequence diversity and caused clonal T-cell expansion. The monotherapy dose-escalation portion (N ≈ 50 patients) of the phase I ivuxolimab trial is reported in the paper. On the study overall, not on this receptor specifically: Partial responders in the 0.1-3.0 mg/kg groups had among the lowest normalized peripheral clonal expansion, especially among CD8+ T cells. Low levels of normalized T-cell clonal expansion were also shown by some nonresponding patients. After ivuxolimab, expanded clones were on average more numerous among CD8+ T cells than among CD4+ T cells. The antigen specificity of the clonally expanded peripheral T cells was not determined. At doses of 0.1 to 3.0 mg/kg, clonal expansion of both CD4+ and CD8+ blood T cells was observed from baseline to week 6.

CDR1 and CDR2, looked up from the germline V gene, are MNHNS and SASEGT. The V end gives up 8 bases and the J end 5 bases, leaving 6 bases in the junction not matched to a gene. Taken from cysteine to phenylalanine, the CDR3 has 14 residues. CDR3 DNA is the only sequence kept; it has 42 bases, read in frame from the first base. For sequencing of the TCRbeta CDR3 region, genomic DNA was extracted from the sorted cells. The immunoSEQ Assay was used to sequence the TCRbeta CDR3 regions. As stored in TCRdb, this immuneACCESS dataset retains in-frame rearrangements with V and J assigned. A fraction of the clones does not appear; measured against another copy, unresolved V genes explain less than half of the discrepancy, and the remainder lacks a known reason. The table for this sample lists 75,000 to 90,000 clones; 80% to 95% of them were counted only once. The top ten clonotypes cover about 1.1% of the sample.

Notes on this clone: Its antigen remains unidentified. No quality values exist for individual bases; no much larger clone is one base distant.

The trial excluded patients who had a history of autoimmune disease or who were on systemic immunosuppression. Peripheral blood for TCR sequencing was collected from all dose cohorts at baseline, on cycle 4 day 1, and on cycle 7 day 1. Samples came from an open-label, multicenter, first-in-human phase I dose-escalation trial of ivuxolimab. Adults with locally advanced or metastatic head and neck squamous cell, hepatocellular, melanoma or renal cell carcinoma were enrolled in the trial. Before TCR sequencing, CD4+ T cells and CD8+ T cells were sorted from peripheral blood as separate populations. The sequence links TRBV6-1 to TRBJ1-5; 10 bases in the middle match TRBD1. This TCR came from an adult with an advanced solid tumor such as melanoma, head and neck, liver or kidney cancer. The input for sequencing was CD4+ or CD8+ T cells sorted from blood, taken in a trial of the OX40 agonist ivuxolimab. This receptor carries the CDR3 CASETGTGDQPQHF. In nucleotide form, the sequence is TGTGCCAGCGAAACCGGGACAGGGGATCAGCCCCAGCATTTT.